This T cell receptor (beta chain) was recovered during a study of CD8 T cells in Susac syndrome. This clonotype was recorded once. Sequencing targeted TCR beta in blood CD8+ and CD4+ T cells. Age- and sex-matched healthy donors served as the control group. Bulk CD8+ and CD4+ cells came from magnetic negative isolation; CD8+ TEMRA by FACS. After extraction with the RNeasy kit, about 0.45 to 1 ug of the RNA was reverse transcribed using random hexamers. TCRdb analysed the immunoSEQ multiplex PCR reads with MiXCR anew, one entry per CDR3 protein. This sample has 90,000 or so distinct CDR3 sequences, with 90% to 95% found just once. Looked up from germline, CDR1 is SGHTA and CDR2 is FQGNSA. V was cut by 1 base and J by 4 bases, with 13 bases left in between. CDR3 length equals 15 residues.

Source material: CD8+ T cells from PBMCs. This TCR was sampled from a human donor in good health. The chain joins TRBV7-2 to TRBJ2-5, with D possibly matching TRBD1 (6 bases). As DNA, the CDR3 is TGTGCCAGCAGCTTAGATCCAGGGGATTCAGAGACCCAGTACTTC. Translating gives CASSLDPGDSETQYF. Combining the CDR3 with reference TRBV7-2 and TRBJ2-5 gives the whole variable domain GAGVSQSPSNKVTEKGKDVELRCDPISGHTALYWYRQSLGQGLEFLIYFQGNSAPDKSGLPSDRFSAERTGGSVSTLTIQRTQQEDSAVYLCASSLDPGDSETQYFGPGTRLLVL.